This T cell receptor beta chain was identified during a study of control samples from healthy donors and cancer patients. The CDR3 loop spans 14 amino acids. V dropped 6 bases and J dropped 0; count of bases not matched to a gene: 7. In germline, CDR1 is SQVTM, CDR2 ANQGSEA. Sequenced by immunoSEQ multiplex PCR; TCRdb stores in-frame clones only, minus some. The sample carries fewer than 500,000 clones, 80% to 95% recorded once. V gene TRBV29-1 combines with J gene TRBJ2-7; TRBD2 aligns across 8 bases. The receptor was isolated from a man aged 35-49 years with head and neck cancer. Sequences were obtained from PBMCs. In nucleotides, the CDR3 is TGCAGCGTAGCTGCCGGGACTAGCTCCTACGAGCAGTACTTC. Translated: CSVAAGTSSYEQYF.